The next 28 T cell receptor beta chains were all read from a single sample in a study of blood T cell repertoires in COVID-19. Generated by immunoSEQ multiplex PCR, the TCRdb table keeps only in-frame clones and is missing some. The table shows over 55,000 clones, with more than 85% occurring only once. Sequenced material: peripheral blood. These receptors were taken from a human donor with active COVID-19. The donor label of this sample is uncertain.

In this sample, this clone turned up a few times. CDR3: CASSGDRGLNEQFF. Written as DNA, the CDR3 is TGTGCCAGCAGCGGCGACAGGGGGCTCAATGAGCAGTTCTTC. The chain joins TRBV5-4 to TRBJ2-1; TRBD1 matches 10 bases. Trimming at V came to 4 bases and at J to 6 bases, leaving 4 bases not matched to a gene. The CDR3 extends over 14 amino acids. Germline V gene lookup returns CDR1 SGHNT and CDR2 YYREEE (reference sequence).

The chain recombines TRBV19 with TRBJ2-3, with TRBD1 identical over 7 bases. Germline V lookup: CDR1 LNHDA, CDR2 SQIVND (reference sequence). The J segment lost 1 base and the V segment lost 7 bases, leaving 11 bases of the junction unmatched. This CDR3 region has 16 residues. For the CDR3, the DNA is TGTGCCAGTACCCCCTCTCGGACAGGCCGCACAGATACGCAGTATTTT. Protein sequence: CASTPSRTGRTDTQYF.

J is TRBJ2-3 and V is TRBV11-1; a weak D match, TRBD1 (5 bases). With 1 base removed from V and 0 bases from J, the gap between germline ends came to 8 bases. The CDR3 is 15 residues long. Germline CDR1 SGHAT, CDR2 FQDESV (reference sequence). The CDR3 is CASSLGRQSTDTQYF. Here the CDR3 DNA reads TGTGCCAGCAGCTTAGGTCGACAGAGCACAGATACGCAGTATTTT.

The V call is TRBV11-3, the J call TRBJ2-6; TRBD1 agrees at 9 bases. The V segment lost 3 bases and the J segment 4 bases; nucleotides outside the gene matches: 7. This CDR3 has 17 residues. Germline V gene sequence: CDR1 SGHNT, CDR2 YENEEA. CDR3 region: CASSLGQGGSGANVLTF. In DNA form, the CDR3 reads TGTGCCAGCAGCTTGGGACAGGGCGGGTCCGGGGCCAACGTCCTGACTTTC.

The rearrangement uses TRBV9 and TRBJ2-1; D unclear. Trimming took 0 bases from V and 10 from J, leaving 8 bases between them. This CDR3 is built from 12 residues. The germline V gene has CDR1 SGDLS and CDR2 YYNGEE. The CDR3 reads CASSVAFGEQFF. The DNA of the CDR3 is TGTGCCAGCAGCGTAGCTTTTGGCGAGCAGTTCTTC.

This clone has just one count. The chain carries TRBV5-1 and TRBJ2-5; D is uncertain. The CDR3 has 14 residues. V dropped 4 bases and J dropped 5 bases, with 15 bases sitting between them. CDR1 and CDR2 from the germline V gene are SGHRS and YFSETQ. The CDR3 loop reads CASSPGGQLETQYF. The CDR3 DNA reads TGCGCCAGCAGCCCCGGCGGTCAGTTGGAGACCCAGTACTTC.

The V call is TRBV6-5, the J call TRBJ2-1, with 7 bases identical to TRBD2. The CDR3 consists of 14 residues. The J segment lost 1 base and the V segment lost 6 bases, leaving 3 bases of the junction unmatched. Germline V gene data show CDR1 as MNHEY and CDR2 as SVGAGI. CDR3 nucleotides: TGTGCCAGCAGGGGACTAAATTCCTACAATGAGCAGTTCTTC. This translates into CASRGLNSYNEQFF.

The V and J genes are TRBV7-2 and TRBJ2-1, with D possibly being TRBD2 (6 bases). Trimming left V 6 bases short and J 4 bases short, with 13 bases between. The CDR3 is made up of 14 amino acids. The germline CDR1 and CDR2 sequences are SGHTA and FQGNSA. CDR3 in DNA: TGTGCCAGCAGTCAGTCTAGCGCATACAATGAGCAGTTCTTC. It is translated as CASSQSSAYNEQFF.

The chain recombines TRBV9 with TRBJ1-3, with a weak D call TRBD1 (6 bases). CDR3 length equals 16 residues. Germline loops: CDR1 SGDLS, CDR2 YYNGEE. With 6 bases removed from V and 1 base from J, the gap between germline ends came to 17 bases. The CDR3 is CASIQGSSLSGNTIYF. CDR3 nucleotides: TGTGCCAGCATCCAGGGGTCTTCCCTGTCTGGAAACACCATATATTTT. Together with reference TRBV9 and TRBJ1-3, the CDR3 gives the full variable domain: DSGVTQTPKHLITATGQRVTLRCSPRSGDLSVYWYQQSLDQGLQFLIQYYNGEERAKGNILERFSAQQFPDLHSELNLSSLELGDSALYFCASIQGSSLSGNTIYFGEGSWLTVV.

The CDR3 is CASSPRIGFGANVLTF. The CDR3 DNA reads as TGTGCCAGCAGCCCCCGTATCGGGTTTGGGGCCAACGTCCTGACTTTC. The chain employs TRBV14 and TRBJ2-6, with unresolved D. Trimming cost V 4 bases and J 3 bases, with 13 bases left between them. The CDR3 has 16 residues. CDR1 and CDR2 (germline): SGHDN, FVKESK.

The rearrangement links TRBV2 to TRBJ2-1; tentative D call: TRBD2 (6 bases). The CDR3 extends over 13 amino acids. V was trimmed by 8 bases and J by 6 bases, leaving 14 bases between them. Germline-derived CDR1 and CDR2 are SNHLY and FYNNEI. The CDR3 loop is CASGTQGINEQFF. The CDR3 DNA reads TGTGCCAGCGGGACTCAGGGAATCAATGAGCAGTTCTTC.

The chain uses TRBV7-8 and TRBJ2-1; 7 nucleotides align to TRBD2. J was trimmed by 8 bases and V by 7 bases; bases with no gene match: 14. This CDR3 has 15 amino acids. CDR1 and CDR2 (germline): SGHVS, FQNEAQ. For the CDR3, the DNA is TGTGCCAGCACCGAGGGGCGGGAGATAATCTATGAGCAGTTCTTC. Translating gives CASTEGREIIYEQFF.

This clone qualifies as medium-sized. This rearrangement joins TRBV28 to TRBJ2-7; perhaps TRBD2 as D (6 bases). CDR3 length equals 13 residues. Trimming removed 6 bases at V and 4 bases at J, with 13 bases between. The germline CDR1 and CDR2 sequences are MDHEN and SYDVKM. The CDR3 DNA reads as TGTGCCAGCAGATTCCCCGGGGGATACGAGCAGTACTTC. Protein sequence: CASRFPGGYEQYF.

This chain uses TRBV18 with TRBJ2-7; 8 bases match TRBD1. Germline values: CDR1 KGHSH, CDR2 LQKENI. CDR3 size: 14 residues. V gave up 3 bases and J gave up 1 base; unmatched junction bases: 2. In nucleotides, the CDR3 is TGTGCCAGCTCACCTGGACAGGGTTCCTACGAGCAGTACTTC. Amino acid sequence: CASSPGQGSYEQYF.

CDR3 nucleotide sequence: TGTGCCAGCAGTACAGGGCCTGGTGGCTACACCTTC. Its translation is CASSTGPGGYTF. This chain uses TRBV5-6 with TRBJ1-2, with a weak D call TRBD1 (6 bases). CDR3 length equals 12 residues. Trimming took 5 bases from V and 7 from J, leaving 12 bases between them. Germline V gene sequence: CDR1 SGHDT, CDR2 YYEEEE.

The V gene is TRBV28, the J gene TRBJ2-1, with 9 nucleotides matching TRBD2. Germline V CDR1 and CDR2: MDHEN, SYDVKM. The CDR3 totals 17 residues. The trim removed 4 bases at V and 8 bases at J, leaving 15 bases unmatched. CDR3 DNA sequence: TGTGCCAGCAGTTCCCCAAGCAGCGGGAGGAAACGGGATGAGCAGTTCTTC. Encoded protein: CASSSPSSGRKRDEQFF.

This chain links TRBV5-1 with TRBJ1-1, with 7 nucleotides matching TRBD1. V gave up 4 bases and J gave up 3 bases; unmatched junction bases: 9. This CDR3 has 15 amino acids. Germline V gives CDR1 SGHRS, CDR2 YFSETQ. The CDR3 coding sequence is TGCGCCAGCAGCCCGGGACAGCCGGCGGACACTGAAGCTTTCTTT. Its translation: CASSPGQPADTEAFF.

The J gene is TRBJ1-2, the V gene TRBV14, with D possibly being TRBD1 (5 bases). This CDR3 is built from 15 residues. Germline-derived CDR1 and CDR2 are SGHDN and FVKESK. Trimming removed 4 bases at V and 6 bases at J, with 18 bases between. The CDR3 spells CASSPLYGGRNGYTF. The CDR3 DNA reads as TGTGCCAGCAGCCCCCTCTACGGGGGAAGGAATGGCTACACCTTC. Full variable domain (remainder filled in from reference TRBV14 and TRBJ1-2): EAGVTQFPSHSVIEKGQTVTLRCDPISGHDNLYWYRRVMGKEIKFLLHFVKESKQDESGMPNNRFLAERTGGTYSTLKVQPAELEDSGVYFCASSPLYGGRNGYTFGSGTRLTVV.

The gene calls are TRBV5-4 and TRBJ2-3, with D hard to call. CDR1 SGHNT and CDR2 YYREEE come from the germline V gene (reference sequence). CDR3 length: 16 amino acids. The V and J ends lost 1 base and 2 bases respectively, with 14 bases between them. The CDR3 coding sequence is TGTGCCAGCAGCTTGACCATACAGTTATCCACAGATACGCAGTATTTT. Translated: CASSLTIQLSTDTQYF.

This rearrangement joins TRBV19 to TRBJ1-5, with unresolved D. The CDR3 consists of 13 residues. Between the trimmed V and J ends, which lost 6 bases and 7 bases, there was a span of 13 bases. CDR1 and CDR2 (germline): LNHDA, SQIVND (reference sequence). CDR3 in DNA: TGTGCCAGTAGGGACTACATGGGGCAGCCCCAGCATTTT. Translating it yields CASRDYMGQPQHF.

This chain connects TRBV11-2 to TRBJ2-2, with 7 bases that match TRBD1. The CDR3 is 15 residues long. Germline values: CDR1 SGHAT, CDR2 FQNNGV. The junction had 6 bases not matched to a gene; V was cut back by 1 base and J by 7 bases. This chain's CDR3 is CASSLATGFLGELFF. CDR3 bases: TGTGCCAGCAGCTTAGCGACAGGGTTTCTCGGGGAGCTGTTTTTT.

V and J are TRBV19 and TRBJ2-1; D unresolved. Germline V gene lookup returns CDR1 LNHDA and CDR2 SQIVND (reference sequence). Trimming removed 3 bases from V and 7 bases from J, with 16 bases in between. The CDR3 length is 15 residues. CDR3 loop: CASSIRQVRVNEQFF. CDR3 coding DNA: TGTGCCAGTAGTATCCGCCAGGTGCGTGTAAATGAGCAGTTCTTC.

V and J are TRBV19 and TRBJ1-6, with 7 bases matching TRBD1. This CDR3 region has 13 residues. V was pared by 4 bases and J by 13 bases, with 7 bases of the junction left unmatched. Germline assignment: CDR1 LNHDA and CDR2 SQIVND (reference sequence). CDR3 residues: CASSTGTASPLHF. In nucleotides, the CDR3 is TGTGCCAGTAGTACCGGGACAGCTAGCCCCCTCCACTTT.

V is TRBV11-3 and J is TRBJ2-7; D gene ambiguous. Germline CDR1 and CDR2: SGHNT and YENEEA. V was shortened by 2 bases and J by 6 bases, with 8 bases between the two germline ends. This CDR3 is 12 amino acids long. CDR3 DNA: TGTGCCAGCAGCTTAATCAGAGGCGAGCAGTACTTC. Translation gives CASSLIRGEQYF.

The chain couples TRBV6-2 or TRBV6-3 to TRBJ2-2; 8 bases map to TRBD2. Germline CDR1 is MNHEY and CDR2 is SVGEGT. V shed 5 bases and J 1 base; nucleotides not matched to a gene: 3. There are 15 residues in the CDR3. For the CDR3, the DNA is TGTGCCAGCAGTCGTAGCGGGAAGAACACCGGGGAGCTGTTTTTT. Its translation is CASSRSGKNTGELFF.

This sequence joins TRBV19 and TRBJ2-3; D not resolved. CDR1 and CDR2 from the germline V gene are LNHDA and SQIVND (reference sequence). The CDR3 is made up of 11 amino acids. V gave up 4 bases and J gave up 4 bases, with 3 bases separating them. CDR3 protein: CASSTSDTQYF. The CDR3 nucleotides read TGTGCCAGTAGTACCTCAGATACGCAGTATTTT. Full variable domain (missing parts from reference TRBV19 and TRBJ2-3): DGGITQSPKYLFRKEGQNVTLSCEQNLNHDAMYWYRQDPGQGLRLIYYSQIVNDFQKGDIAEGYSVSREKKESFPLTVTSAQKNPTAFYLCASSTSDTQYFGPGTRLTVL.

Here the CDR3 DNA reads TGTGCCAGCAGGATGTGGGGCGACGGCTACACCTTC. Protein sequence: CASRMWGDGYTF. The chain uses TRBV7-9 and TRBJ1-2; tentative D call: TRBD1 (5 bases). The CDR3 spans 12 residues. V lost 6 bases, J lost 8 bases, and 13 bases lay in between. Germline V gene data show CDR1 as SEHNR and CDR2 as FQNEAQ (reference sequence).

The rearrangement links TRBV11-2 to TRBJ1-6; D gene ambiguous. CDR3 length: 13 amino acids. CDR1 and CDR2 (germline): SGHAT, FQNNGV. V was clipped by 5 bases and J by 6 bases, with 8 bases between them. In nucleotides, the CDR3 is TGTGCCAGCAGCCTCCAACTTAATTCACCCCTCCACTTT. It specifies CASSLQLNSPLHF.